The 5 T cell receptor beta chains below come from one sample, sequenced in a study of T cells in localized non-small cell lung cancer. The method was immunoSEQ multiplex PCR; TCRdb's version includes in-frame clones alone and lacks a portion of them. The table includes around 16,000 clones, approximately 80% detected once. The sample consisted of peripheral blood, taken before any cancer treatment. Source of these receptors: a male donor aged 60 or older with stage I lung adenocarcinoma.

The chain combines TRBV5-4 with TRBJ1-1; D is undetermined. The CDR3 extends over 13 amino acids. V dropped 4 bases and J dropped 4 bases, with 11 bases sitting between them. Germline CDR1 and CDR2: SGHNT and YYREEE (reference sequence). In DNA form, the CDR3 reads TGTGCCAGCAGCAAAAGACGTAGCACTGAAGCTTTCTTT. Encoded protein: CASSKRRSTEAFF.

This clone was counted only a few times. This chain connects TRBV20-1 to TRBJ2-1; possibly TRBD2 for D (6 bases). The ends were cut back, 5 bases at V and 12 bases at J, with 14 bases in the middle. This CDR3 is built from 11 residues. CDR1 DFQATT and CDR2 SNEGSKA come from the germline V gene (reference sequence). The CDR3 spells CSAWEDGGQFF. As DNA, the CDR3 is TGCAGTGCTTGGGAGGACGGCGGGCAGTTCTTC.

This clone was observed a few times. The rearrangement uses TRBV5-1 and TRBJ2-7, with D possibly matching TRBD1 (6 bases). The germline V gene encodes CDR1 SGHRS and CDR2 YFSETQ. V was pared by 4 bases and J by 5 bases, with 13 bases between. The CDR3 loop spans 13 amino acids. DNA for the CDR3: TGCGCCAGCAGCCAACCGCCAGGGGACGAGCAGTACTTC. This translates into CASSQPPGDEQYF.

This chain connects TRBV4-1 to TRBJ2-5; D is uncertain. Trimming stripped 0 bases from V and 2 bases from J, with 10 bases between. CDR1 and CDR2 (germline): MGHRA, YSYEKL. The CDR3 contains 15 residues. CDR3 nucleotide sequence: TGCGCCAGCAGCCAAGATCCGGCAGAACAAGAGACCCAGTACTTC. Translated: CASSQDPAEQETQYF.

This clone came up once. The chain employs TRBV5-1 and TRBJ1-3; 7 bases line up with TRBD1. V gave up 4 bases and J gave up 0 bases; unmatched junction bases: 7. Germline CDR1 is SGHRS and CDR2 is YFSETQ. This CDR3 has 16 amino acids. The CDR3 DNA reads as TGCGCCAGCAGCCTACTACAGGGGTTCTCTGGAAACACCATATATTTT. It yields the protein CASSLLQGFSGNTIYF. Full variable domain (remainder filled in from reference TRBV5-1 and TRBJ1-3): KAGVTQTPRYLIKTRGQQVTLSCSPISGHRSVSWYQQTPGQGLQFLFEYFSETQRNKGNFPGRFSGRQFSNSRSEMNVSTLELGDSALYLCASSLLQGFSGNTIYFGEGSWLTVV.